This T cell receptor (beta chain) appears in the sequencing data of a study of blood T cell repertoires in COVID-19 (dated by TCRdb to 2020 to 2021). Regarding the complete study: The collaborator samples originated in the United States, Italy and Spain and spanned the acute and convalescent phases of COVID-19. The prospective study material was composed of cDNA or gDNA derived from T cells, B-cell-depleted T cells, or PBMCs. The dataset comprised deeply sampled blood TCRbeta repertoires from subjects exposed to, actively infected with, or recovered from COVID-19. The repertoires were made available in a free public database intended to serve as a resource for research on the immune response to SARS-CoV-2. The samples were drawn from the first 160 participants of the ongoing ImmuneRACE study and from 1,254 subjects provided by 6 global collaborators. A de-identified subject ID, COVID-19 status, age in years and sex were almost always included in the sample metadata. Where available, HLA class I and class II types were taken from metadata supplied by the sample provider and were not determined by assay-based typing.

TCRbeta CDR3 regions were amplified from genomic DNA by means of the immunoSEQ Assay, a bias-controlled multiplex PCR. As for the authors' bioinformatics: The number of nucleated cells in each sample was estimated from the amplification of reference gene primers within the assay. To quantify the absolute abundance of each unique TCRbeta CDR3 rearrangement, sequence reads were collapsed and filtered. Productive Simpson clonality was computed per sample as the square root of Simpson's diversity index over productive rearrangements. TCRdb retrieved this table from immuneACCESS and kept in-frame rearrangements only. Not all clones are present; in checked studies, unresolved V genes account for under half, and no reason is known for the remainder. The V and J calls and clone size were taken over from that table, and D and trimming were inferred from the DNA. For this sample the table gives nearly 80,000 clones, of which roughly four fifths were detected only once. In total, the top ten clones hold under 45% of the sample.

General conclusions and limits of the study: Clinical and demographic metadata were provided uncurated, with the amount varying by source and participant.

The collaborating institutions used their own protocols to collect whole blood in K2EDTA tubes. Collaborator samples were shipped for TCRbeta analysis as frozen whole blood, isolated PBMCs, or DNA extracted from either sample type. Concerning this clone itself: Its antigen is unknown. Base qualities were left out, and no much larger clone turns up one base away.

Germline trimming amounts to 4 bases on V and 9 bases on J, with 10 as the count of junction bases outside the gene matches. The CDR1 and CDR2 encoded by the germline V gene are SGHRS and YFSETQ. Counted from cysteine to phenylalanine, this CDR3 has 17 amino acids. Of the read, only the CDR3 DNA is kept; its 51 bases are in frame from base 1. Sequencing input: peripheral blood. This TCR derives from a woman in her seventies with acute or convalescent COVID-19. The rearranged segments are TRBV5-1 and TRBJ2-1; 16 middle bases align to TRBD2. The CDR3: CASSRGTSGRASGEQFF. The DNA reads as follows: TGCGCCAGCAGCAGAGGGACTAGCGGGAGGGCCTCGGGTGAGCAGTTCTTC.